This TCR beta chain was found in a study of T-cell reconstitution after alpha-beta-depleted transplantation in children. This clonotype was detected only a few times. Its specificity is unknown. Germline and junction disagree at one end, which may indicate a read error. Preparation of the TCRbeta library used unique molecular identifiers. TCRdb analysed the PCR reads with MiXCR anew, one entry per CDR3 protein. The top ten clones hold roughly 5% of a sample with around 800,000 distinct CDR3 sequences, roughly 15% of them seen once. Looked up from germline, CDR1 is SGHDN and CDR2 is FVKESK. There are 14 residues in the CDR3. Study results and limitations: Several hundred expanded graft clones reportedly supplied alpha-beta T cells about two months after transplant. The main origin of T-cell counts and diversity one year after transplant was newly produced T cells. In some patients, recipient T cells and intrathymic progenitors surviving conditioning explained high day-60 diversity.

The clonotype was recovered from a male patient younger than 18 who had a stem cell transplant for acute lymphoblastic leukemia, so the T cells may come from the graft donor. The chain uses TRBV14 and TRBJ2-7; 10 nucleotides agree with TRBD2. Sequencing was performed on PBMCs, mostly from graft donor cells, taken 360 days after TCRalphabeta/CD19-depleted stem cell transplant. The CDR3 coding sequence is TGTGCCAGCAGCCAAGATCTTAGGACTAGCGGACTTGTCTTC. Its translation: CASSQDLRTSGLVF.